This TCR beta chain was sequenced for a study of patients and donors after allogeneic stem cell transplantation. Each CDR3 protein is one row after TCRdb ran MiXCR on the RT-PCR reads. The sample includes roughly 960,000 distinct CDR3 sequences, more than 15% of them seen just once. The CDR3 contains 15 residues. V lost 3 bases and J lost 6; bases outside the gene matches: 8. CDR1 and CDR2 (germline): SGDLS, YYNGEE. This clonotype showed up just a few times. Sequences were obtained from blood, either unsorted or a sorted T cell fraction (not recorded which). The chain is built from TRBV9 and TRBJ1-4, with TRBD1 matching over 7 bases. This TCR was sampled from a human donor who was either an allogeneic HSCT recipient or a stem cell or donor lymphocyte infusion donor (not recorded which). It is not recorded whose cells these are; they may come from a transplant donor. This CDR3 is CASSAQGNWDEKLFF. The CDR3, as DNA: TGTGCCAGCAGCGCACAGGGGAATTGGGATGAAAAACTGTTTTTT. The complete variable domain, with remaining parts taken from reference TRBV9 and TRBJ1-4, reads DSGVTQTPKHLITATGQRVTLRCSPRSGDLSVYWYQQSLDQGLQFLIQYYNGEERAKGNILERFSAQQFPDLHSELNLSSLELGDSALYFCASSAQGNWDEKLFFGSGTQLSVL.